The 20 T cell receptor beta chains presented below share a single source sample, sequenced in a study of T cell changes during pregnancy in multiple sclerosis. Clones were read by immunoSEQ multiplex PCR, and TCRdb kept only the in-frame ones, dropping some. The top ten clones hold around 1.2% of a sample with 40,000 or so clones, just over 90% of them seen once. Sequenced here: peripheral blood, sampled before pregnancy. The receptors here all came from a female donor with multiple sclerosis, enrolled in a pregnancy study.

The chain joins TRBV5-6 to TRBJ2-2, with 10 bases fitting TRBD2. This CDR3 spans 15 amino acids. After removal of 3 bases from V and 4 bases from J, the junction contained 3 bases not matched to a gene. Germline values: CDR1 SGHDT, CDR2 YYEEEE. CDR3 sequence: CASSWGLAPTGELFF. The CDR3 bases are TGTGCCAGCAGCTGGGGACTAGCGCCCACCGGGGAGCTGTTTTTT.

CDR3 region: CASRQWTGEETQYF. In DNA, the CDR3 is TGTGCCAGCAGGCAGTGGACAGGGGAAGAGACCCAGTACTTC. The chain joins TRBV2 to TRBJ2-5, with 9 positions matching TRBD1. From germline, CDR1 is SNHLY and CDR2 FYNNEI. The CDR3 loop spans 14 amino acids. The V segment lost 6 bases and the J segment 3 bases; nucleotides outside the gene matches: 5. The complete variable domain, with remaining parts taken from reference TRBV2 and TRBJ2-5, reads EPEVTQTPSHQVTQMGQEVILRCVPISNHLYFYWYRQILGQKVEFLVSFYNNEISEKSEIFDDQFSVERPDGSNFTLKIRSTKLEDSAMYFCASRQWTGEETQYFGPGTRLLVL.

This chain links TRBV7-3 with TRBJ2-2; D gene unclear. Trimming left V 1 base short and J 5 bases short, with 8 bases between. Looked up from germline, CDR1 is SGHTA and CDR2 is FQGTGA. This CDR3 has 14 amino acids. For the CDR3, the DNA is TGTGCCAGCAGCTTAAACTCGGTAACCGGGGAGCTGTTTTTT. It yields the protein CASSLNSVTGELFF. Full variable domain (missing parts from reference TRBV7-3 and TRBJ2-2): GAGVSQTPSNKVTEKGKYVELRCDPISGHTALYWYRQSLGQGPEFLIYFQGTGAADDSGLPNDRFFAVRPEGSVSTLKIQRTERGDSAVYLCASSLNSVTGELFFGEGSRLTVL.

This chain connects TRBV4-3 to TRBJ2-5; no reliable D call. The germline gives CDR1 LGHNA, CDR2 YSLEER. The CDR3 totals 15 residues. Trimming cost V 0 bases and J 5 bases, with 13 bases left between them. CDR3 sequence reads: CASSQDTEIEETQYF. The DNA of the CDR3 is TGCGCCAGCAGCCAAGATACCGAAATTGAGGAGACCCAGTACTTC.

Relative to its sample, this clone is medium-sized (0.01 to 0.1%). J is TRBJ2-6 and V is TRBV27; D is unclear. Germline V gene data show CDR1 as MNHEY and CDR2 as SMNVEV (reference sequence). The CDR3 has 14 residues. V lost 5 bases to trimming and J lost 0 bases, with 5 bases between them. CDR3 loop: CASSRSSGANVLTF. The CDR3, as DNA: TGTGCCAGCAGTCGTAGCTCTGGGGCCAACGTCCTGACTTTC.

This chain uses TRBV7-3 with TRBJ1-1, with TRBD1 as a possible D gene (6 bases). Between the trimmed V and J ends, which lost 5 bases and 6 bases, there was a span of 19 bases. Germline assignment: CDR1 SGHTA and CDR2 FQGTGA. The CDR3 spans 15 residues. The CDR3 spells CASSLNRDTDSEAFF. In DNA form, the CDR3 reads TGTGCCAGCAGCCTCAACCGGGACACGGATTCTGAAGCTTTCTTT.

The V and J genes are TRBV9 and TRBJ2-3; D call uncertain. The CDR3 consists of 16 residues. The V end was cut by 0 bases, the J end by 0 bases, with 11 bases between. Germline V gives CDR1 SGDLS, CDR2 YYNGEE. This CDR3 is CASSVAPRVSTDTQYF. The CDR3 nucleotides are TGTGCCAGCAGCGTAGCTCCACGAGTTAGCACAGATACGCAGTATTTT.

The gene calls are TRBV7-8 and TRBJ2-7, with a tentative D call TRBD1 (6 bases). Trimming removed 1 base from V and 1 base from J, with 14 bases in between. CDR3 length equals 16 residues. Germline V gives CDR1 SGHVS, CDR2 FQNEAQ. The CDR3 is CASSLGSRGDSYEQYF. In DNA, the CDR3 is TGTGCCAGCAGCTTAGGCTCCAGGGGTGATTCCTACGAGCAGTACTTC.

The chain uses TRBV27 and TRBJ2-7; 12 positions agree with TRBD2. In germline, CDR1 is MNHEY, CDR2 SMNVEV (reference sequence). Germline trimming cut 4 bases from V and 1 base from J; bases unmatched to any gene: 5. This CDR3 has 16 amino acids. The CDR3 loop is CASSWTSGVVSYEQYF. Written as DNA, the CDR3 is TGTGCCAGCAGTTGGACTAGCGGGGTAGTTTCCTACGAGCAGTACTTC.

The rearrangement links TRBV10-1 to TRBJ2-1; unclear D gene. Germline V gene data show CDR1 as WNHNN and CDR2 as SYGVQD (reference sequence). V gave up 1 base and J gave up 4 bases, with 5 bases separating them. The CDR3 spans 13 residues. CDR3 nucleotide sequence: TGCGCCAGCAGTGAGTTTCGGTACAATGAGCAGTTCTTC. Translation gives CASSEFRYNEQFF.

The chain couples TRBV18 to TRBJ1-4, with TRBD1 identical over 7 bases. The CDR3 consists of 15 residues. Germline values: CDR1 KGHSH, CDR2 LQKENI. The trim removed 4 bases at V and 2 bases at J, leaving 4 bases unmatched. The CDR3 DNA reads TGTGCCAGCTCACTGGAGGGGGCGACTAATGAAAAACTGTTTTTT. Translated: CASSLEGATNEKLFF.

The rearrangement uses TRBV9 and TRBJ2-6; 7 bases map to TRBD1. The V gene's germline CDR1 is SGDLS and CDR2 YYNGEE. V dropped 2 bases and J dropped 1; count of bases not matched to a gene: 9. The CDR3 length is 18 residues. The CDR3 reads CASSVAGRQGSGANVLTF. CDR3 DNA sequence: TGTGCCAGCAGCGTGGCCGGACGACAGGGATCTGGGGCCAACGTCCTGACTTTC.

The chain links TRBV13 to TRBJ2-7; a weak D match, TRBD2 (5 bases). Germline CDR1 reads PRHDT; CDR2 reads FYEKMQ (reference sequence). V shed 2 bases and J shed 4 bases, with 12 bases lying between them. The CDR3 extends over 14 amino acids. In DNA form, the CDR3 reads TGTGCCAGCAGCTTAATAGGGCTAGCTTACGAGCAGTACTTC. Amino acids: CASSLIGLAYEQYF.

The J gene is TRBJ2-3, the V gene TRBV4-3; 7 bases map to TRBD2. Germline CDR1 and CDR2: LGHNA and YSLEER. After removal of 5 bases from V and 2 bases from J, the junction contained 7 bases not matched to a gene. The CDR3 totals 15 residues. The CDR3: CASSFTSAPTDTQYF. CDR3 in DNA: TGCGCCAGCAGCTTTACTAGCGCACCCACAGATACGCAGTATTTT.

This rearrangement joins TRBV6-6 to TRBJ1-1; perhaps TRBD1 as D (5 bases). CDR3 length: 12 residues. Germline CDR1 and CDR2: MNHNY and SVGAGI (reference sequence). V gave up 0 bases and J gave up 11 bases, with 10 bases separating them. In DNA, the CDR3 is TGTGCCAGCAGTTACTCCGACAGTCACGCTTTCTTT. Protein: CASSYSDSHAFF.

The chain recombines TRBV28 with TRBJ1-2; D uncertain. Looked up from germline, CDR1 is MDHEN and CDR2 is SYDVKM. This CDR3 comprises 12 residues. V shed 6 bases and J shed 0 bases, with 5 bases lying between them. As DNA, the CDR3 is TGTGCCAGCAGGGTAGCTAACTATGGCTACACCTTC. Residues: CASRVANYGYTF.

V and J are TRBV30 and TRBJ2-1; D perhaps matches TRBD2 (5 bases). Trimming shortened V by 0 bases and J by 5 bases, and 14 bases separated the two germline ends. The CDR3 extends over 15 amino acids. CDR1 is GTSNPN and CDR2 is SVGIG in the germline V gene (reference sequence). CDR3 residues: CAWSVRGSIHNEQFF. DNA for the CDR3: TGTGCCTGGAGTGTACGAGGGAGTATCCACAATGAGCAGTTCTTC.

In its sample, this clone was seen once. V and J are TRBV6-5 and TRBJ2-1; 9 bases match TRBD2. Germline V lookup: CDR1 MNHEY, CDR2 SVGAGI. The CDR3 totals 15 residues. V was pared by 5 bases and J by 8 bases, with 10 bases of the junction left unmatched. CDR3 DNA: TGTGCCAGCAGTCCGATAGCGGGAGTAGGGTATGAGCAGTTCTTC. It codes for CASSPIAGVGYEQFF.

The chain recombines TRBV30 with TRBJ2-5; D is possibly TRBD2 (5 bases). Germline CDR1 is GTSNPN and CDR2 is SVGIG (reference sequence). Trimming took off 3 bases at V and 5 bases at J, with 13 bases between the two ends. This CDR3 is built from 13 residues. The CDR3 sequence: CAWSARESETQYF. CDR3 bases: TGTGCCTGGAGCGCTAGGGAGTCCGAGACCCAGTACTTC.

The chain joins TRBV18 to TRBJ1-2; 8 nucleotides align to TRBD1. Trimming cost V 5 bases and J 3 bases; bases outside gene matches: 5. CDR3 length: 14 amino acids. CDR1 is KGHSH and CDR2 is LQKENI in the germline V gene. Here the CDR3 reads CASSTDRADYGYTF. CDR3 DNA: TGTGCCAGCTCAACGGACAGGGCTGACTATGGCTACACCTTC.